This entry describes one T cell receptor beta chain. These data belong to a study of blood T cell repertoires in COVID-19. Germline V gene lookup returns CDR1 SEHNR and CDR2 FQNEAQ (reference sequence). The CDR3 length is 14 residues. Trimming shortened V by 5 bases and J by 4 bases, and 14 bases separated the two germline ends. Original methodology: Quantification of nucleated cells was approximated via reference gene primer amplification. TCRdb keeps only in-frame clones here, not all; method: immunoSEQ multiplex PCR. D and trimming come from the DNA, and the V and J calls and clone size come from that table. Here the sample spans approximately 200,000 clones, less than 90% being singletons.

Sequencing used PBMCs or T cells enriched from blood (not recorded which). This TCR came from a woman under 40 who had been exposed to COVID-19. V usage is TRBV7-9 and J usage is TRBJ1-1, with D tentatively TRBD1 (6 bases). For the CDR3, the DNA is TGTGCCAGCAGCCCAACAGGGAGAAGCACTGAAGCTTTCTTT. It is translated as CASSPTGRSTEAFF.